Below, one TCR beta chain is given with its context. Assay used: immunoSEQ multiplex PCR; TCRdb lists only in-frame clones, some missing. Here the sample spans 150,000 to 200,000 clones, approximately 96% being singletons. The J segment lost 4 bases and the V segment lost 1 base, leaving 7 bases of the junction unmatched. This CDR3 is 17 amino acids long. In germline, CDR1 is SGHTA, CDR2 FQGNSA. This sample was taken from a study of cytomegalovirus exposure and HLA in healthy donors. Study background: A later analysis reported the roughly 120 validation repertoires used the same platform as the approximately 650 first-cohort repertoires.

The sample taken for sequencing was PBMCs. The clonotype originates from a woman under 30 in good health and CMV-seronegative. This chain links TRBV7-2 with TRBJ2-3, with TRBD1 identical over 11 bases. The CDR3 loop is CASSLVGWDRGADTQYF. As DNA, the CDR3 is TGTGCCAGCAGCTTAGTGGGTTGGGACAGGGGGGCAGATACGCAGTATTTT.